The TCR beta chain under discussion was sequenced for a study of T cells in Graves' hyperthyroidism and ophthalmopathy. Germline V lookup: CDR1 MDHEN, CDR2 SYDVKM. The CDR3 has 14 amino acids. V lost 3 bases and J lost 4, with 12 bases in between. This clonotype has at least ten counts. It was RNA transcripts that yielded the amplified TCR beta CDR3 regions. HTBI primers drove first-round RT-PCR of the TCR CDR3. TCRdb passed the multiplex PCR reads through MiXCR, listing each CDR3 protein once. This sample has under 450,000 distinct CDR3 sequences; roughly 17% occur once, and the top ten carry 30% to 40%.

This receptor was obtained from a woman aged 25 to 39 with Graves' hyperthyroidism that later progressed to Graves' ophthalmopathy. V gene TRBV28 combines with J gene TRBJ1-1; D is unresolved. The sequenced sample was blood. CDR3 loop: CASSFVGSGTEAFF. The CDR3 nucleotides are TGTGCCAGCAGTTTCGTGGGGAGCGGCACTGAAGCTTTCTTT.